This section outlines one T cell receptor (beta chain) sequence together with its context. Its antigen is unknown. These data come from a study of T cell responses to AZD1222 COVID-19 vaccine. Overall study results and limits: The donor cohort was predominantly white British with a female majority, and clonal diversity may have been underestimated. No repertoire was sampled before or during the peak T cell response, only after it. Seropositivity was recorded at baseline in only a handful of AZD1222 recipients.

Germline-derived CDR1 and CDR2 are LGHDT and YNNKEL (reference sequence). The V gene end was trimmed by 1 base and the J gene end by 3 bases; junction bases not matched to a gene: 2. The CDR3 loop spans 15 amino acids. Data came from immunoSEQ multiplex PCR; TCRdb stores just in-frame clones and leaves some out. This sample has 73,000 or so clones, with 75% to 85% found just once. The gene calls are TRBV3-1 (or the pseudogene TRBV3-2) and TRBJ1-4, with 7 bases fitting TRBD1. Sequences were derived from peripheral blood, sampled on day 0 of AZD1222 vaccination. This TCR was recovered from an adult in good health. CDR3 in amino acids: CASSQAGQPNEKLFF. CDR3 DNA sequence: TGTGCCAGCAGCCAAGCGGGACAGCCTAATGAAAAACTGTTTTTT.